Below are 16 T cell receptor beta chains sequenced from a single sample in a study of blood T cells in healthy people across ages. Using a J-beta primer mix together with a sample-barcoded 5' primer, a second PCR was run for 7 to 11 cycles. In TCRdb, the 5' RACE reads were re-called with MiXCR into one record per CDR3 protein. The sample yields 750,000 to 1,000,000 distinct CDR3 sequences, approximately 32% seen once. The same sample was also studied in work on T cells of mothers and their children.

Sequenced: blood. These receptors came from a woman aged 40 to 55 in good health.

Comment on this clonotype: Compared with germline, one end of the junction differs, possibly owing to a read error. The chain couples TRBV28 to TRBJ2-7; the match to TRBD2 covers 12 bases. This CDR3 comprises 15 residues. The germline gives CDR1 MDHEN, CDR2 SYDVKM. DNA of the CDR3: TGTGACAGCAGTTCCGCTAGCGGGGGGGCCTACGAGCAGTACTTC. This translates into CDSSSASGGAYEQYF.

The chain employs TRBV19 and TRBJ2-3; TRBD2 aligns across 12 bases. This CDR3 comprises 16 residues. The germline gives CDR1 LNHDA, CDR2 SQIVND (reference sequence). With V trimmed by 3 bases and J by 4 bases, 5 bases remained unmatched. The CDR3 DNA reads TGTGCCAGTAGTATGGTACTAGCGGGGGGCGCAGATACGCAGTATTTT. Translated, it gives CASSMVLAGGADTQYF.

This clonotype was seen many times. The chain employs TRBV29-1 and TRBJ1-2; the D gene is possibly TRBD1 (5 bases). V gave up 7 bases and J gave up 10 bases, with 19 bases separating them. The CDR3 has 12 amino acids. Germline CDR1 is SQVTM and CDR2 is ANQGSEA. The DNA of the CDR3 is TGCAGCGCCTCCGGGACGGCCTCGGCCTACACCTTC. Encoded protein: CSASGTASAYTF. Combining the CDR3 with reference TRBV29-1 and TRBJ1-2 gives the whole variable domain SAVISQKPSRDICQRGTSLTIQCQVDSQVTMMFWYRQQPGQSLTLIATANQGSEATYESGFVIDKFPISRPNLTFSTLTVSNMSPEDSSIYLCSASGTASAYTFGSGTRLTVV.

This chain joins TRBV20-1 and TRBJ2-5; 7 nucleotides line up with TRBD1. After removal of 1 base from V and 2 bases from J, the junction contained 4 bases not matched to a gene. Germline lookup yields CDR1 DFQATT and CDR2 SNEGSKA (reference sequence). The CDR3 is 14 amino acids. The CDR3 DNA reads TGCAGTGCTAGAGTTGAGGGGGCACAAGAGACCCAGTACTTC. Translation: CSARVEGAQETQYF.

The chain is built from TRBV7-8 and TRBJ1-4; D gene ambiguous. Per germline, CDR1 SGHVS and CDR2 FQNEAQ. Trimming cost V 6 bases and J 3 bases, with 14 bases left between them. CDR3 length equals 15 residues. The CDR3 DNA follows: TGTGCCAGCAGTCCCTTGAGGTCTCCTAATGAAAAACTGTTTTTT. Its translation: CASSPLRSPNEKLFF.

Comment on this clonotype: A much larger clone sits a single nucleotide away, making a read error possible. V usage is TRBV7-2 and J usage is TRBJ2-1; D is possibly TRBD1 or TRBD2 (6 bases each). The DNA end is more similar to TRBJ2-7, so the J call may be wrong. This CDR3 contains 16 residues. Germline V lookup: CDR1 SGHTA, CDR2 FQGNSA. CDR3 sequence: CASSLSGGLSYNEQYF. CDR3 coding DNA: TGTGCCAGCAGCTTATCCGGGGGCCTCTCCTACAATGAGCAGTACTTC.

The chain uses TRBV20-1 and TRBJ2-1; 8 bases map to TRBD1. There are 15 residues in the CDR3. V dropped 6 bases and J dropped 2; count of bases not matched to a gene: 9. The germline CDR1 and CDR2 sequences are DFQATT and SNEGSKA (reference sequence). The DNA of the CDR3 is TGCAGTGCGCCGCCCGGGACAGGTACCTACAATGAGCAGTTCTTC. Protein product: CSAPPGTGTYNEQFF.

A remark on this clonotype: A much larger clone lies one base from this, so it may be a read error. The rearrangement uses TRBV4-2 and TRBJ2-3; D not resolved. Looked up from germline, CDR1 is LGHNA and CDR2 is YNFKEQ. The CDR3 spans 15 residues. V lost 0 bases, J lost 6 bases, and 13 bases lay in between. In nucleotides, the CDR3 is TGTGCCAGCAGCCAAGATTATGATGAAGCGGATACGCAGTATTTT. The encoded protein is CASSQDYDEADTQYF.

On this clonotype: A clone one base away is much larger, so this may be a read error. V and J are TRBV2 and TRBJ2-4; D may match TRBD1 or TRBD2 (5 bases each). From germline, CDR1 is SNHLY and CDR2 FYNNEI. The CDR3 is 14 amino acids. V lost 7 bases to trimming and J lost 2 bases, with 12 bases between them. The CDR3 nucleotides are TGTGCCAGCATCTCCGGGACCACCAAAAACATTCAGTACTTC. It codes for CASISGTTKNIQYF.

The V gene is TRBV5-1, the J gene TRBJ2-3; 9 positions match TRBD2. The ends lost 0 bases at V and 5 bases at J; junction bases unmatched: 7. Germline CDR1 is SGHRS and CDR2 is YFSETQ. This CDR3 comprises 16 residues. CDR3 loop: CASSLDAGGQQDTQYF. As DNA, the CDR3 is TGCGCCAGCAGCTTGGATGCGGGGGGGCAACAAGATACGCAGTATTTT.

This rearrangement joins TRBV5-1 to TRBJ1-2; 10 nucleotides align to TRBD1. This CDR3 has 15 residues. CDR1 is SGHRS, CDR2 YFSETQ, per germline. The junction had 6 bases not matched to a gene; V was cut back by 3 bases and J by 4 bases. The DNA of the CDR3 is TGCGCCAGCAGCTCAATGACAGGGGGCGGCTATGGCTACACCTTC. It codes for CASSSMTGGGYGYTF.

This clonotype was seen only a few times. The CDR3 DNA is TGTGCCAGCAGCCTTGACAGGGCTTACACAGATACGCAGTATTTT. This codes for CASSLDRAYTDTQYF. The chain links TRBV7-6 to TRBJ2-3; 7 bases match TRBD1. Trimming removed 5 bases from V and 2 bases from J; junction bases left unmatched: 7. CDR1 and CDR2 (germline): SGHVS, FNYEAQ. CDR3 length: 15 amino acids.

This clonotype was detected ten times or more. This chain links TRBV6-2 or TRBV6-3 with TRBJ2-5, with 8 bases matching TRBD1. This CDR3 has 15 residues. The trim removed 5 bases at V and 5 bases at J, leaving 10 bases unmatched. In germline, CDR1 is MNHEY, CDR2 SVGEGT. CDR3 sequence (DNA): TGTGCCAGCAGTACGCCCTTGACAGGGGACGAGACCCAGTACTTC. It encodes CASSTPLTGDETQYF.

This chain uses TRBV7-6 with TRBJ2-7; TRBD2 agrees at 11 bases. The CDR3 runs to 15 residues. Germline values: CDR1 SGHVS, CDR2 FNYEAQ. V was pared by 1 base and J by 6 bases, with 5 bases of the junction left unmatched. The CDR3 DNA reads TGTGCCAGCAGCTTAGAGGCTAGCGGGGGGCTCGAGCAGTACTTC. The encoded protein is CASSLEASGGLEQYF. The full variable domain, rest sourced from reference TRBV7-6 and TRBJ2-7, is GAGVSQSPRYKVTKRGQDVALRCDPISGHVSLYWYRQALGQGPEFLTYFNYEAQQDKSGLPNDRFSAERPEGSISTLTIQRTEQRDSAMYRCASSLEASGGLEQYFGPGTRLTVT.

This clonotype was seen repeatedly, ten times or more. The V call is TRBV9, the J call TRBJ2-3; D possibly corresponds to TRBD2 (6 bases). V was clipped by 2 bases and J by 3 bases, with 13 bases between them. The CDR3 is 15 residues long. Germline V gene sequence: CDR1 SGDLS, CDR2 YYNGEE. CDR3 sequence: CASSVGLTQTDTQYF. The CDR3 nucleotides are TGTGCCAGCAGCGTGGGACTCACCCAAACAGATACGCAGTATTTT.

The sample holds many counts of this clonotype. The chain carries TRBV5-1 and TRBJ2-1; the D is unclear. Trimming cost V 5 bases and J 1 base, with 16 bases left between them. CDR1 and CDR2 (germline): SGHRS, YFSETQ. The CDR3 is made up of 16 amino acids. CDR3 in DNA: TGCGCCAGCAGTGATGACCTGCGGACGTCCTACAATGAGCAGTTCTTC. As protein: CASSDDLRTSYNEQFF. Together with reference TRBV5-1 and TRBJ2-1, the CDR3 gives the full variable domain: KAGVTQTPRYLIKTRGQQVTLSCSPISGHRSVSWYQQTPGQGLQFLFEYFSETQRNKGNFPGRFSGRQFSNSRSEMNVSTLELGDSALYLCASSDDLRTSYNEQFFGPGTRLTVL.